Below, one T cell receptor beta chain is given with its context. Its specificity is unknown. The data derive from a study of T cell repertoires in cytomegalovirus infection. Looking at the study overall: The public TCR beta signatures pointed to both CMV infection and matching HLA type. Whole-study findings and limits: Totalled public TCR beta family frequency picked out people who carried CMV plus the relevant HLA. What dominated the ex vivo response were HLA-C-restricted CMV-specific TCR beta clonotypes.

One entry per CDR3 protein, called by TCRdb with MiXCR from the reads. The sample carries just under 550,000 distinct CDR3 sequences, around a quarter recorded once. Sequencing input: PBMCs. This clonotype was obtained from a human donor in good health (CMV status not recorded). Some clones in this sample may be carry-over from other donors' samples.

The chain's CDR3 is CASRTLRGGAGLAGNEQFF. Here the CDR3 DNA reads TGCGCCAGCAGGACCCTCCGGGGGGGCGCAGGACTAGCGGGCAATGAGCAGTTCTTC. The chain combines TRBV10-2 with TRBJ2-1; TRBD2 matches 11 bases. The V gene end was trimmed by 6 bases and the J gene end by 6 bases; junction bases not matched to a gene: 19. This CDR3 is built from 19 residues. In germline, CDR1 is WSHSY, CDR2 SAAADI.